This T cell receptor beta chain was sequenced during a study of Graves' ophthalmopathy and Graves' hyperthyroidism. Overall study: Ahead of any treatment, peripheral blood was obtained at the initial diagnosis. Study-wide results and caveats: Stable hyperthyroidism and ophthalmopathy were told apart by a 13-signature model, which achieved roughly 89% sensitivity and nearly 84% specificity.

The CDR3 consists of 13 residues. Looked up from germline, CDR1 is SQVTM and CDR2 is ANQGSEA. Losses at the gene ends were 5 bases for V and 4 bases for J; bases not matched to a gene: 6. The diagnostic workup employed clinical symptoms, serum thyroxine, TRAb, thyroid ultrasound and orbital computed tomography. The authors used Ficoll-Paque density gradient centrifugation to separate PBMCs. The input was approximately 10 ml of fresh peripheral blood. Concerning this clonotype itself: Its antigen is unknown.

From RNA, the CDR3 regions of TCR beta chains were amplified and sequenced. RT-PCR was first run with HTBI primers, then multiplex PCR in a second round. TCRdb used MiXCR to reprocess the multiplex PCR reads, holding one entry per CDR3 protein. The table shows 200,000 to 300,000 distinct CDR3 sequences, with 45% to 55% occurring only once. Sequencing was performed on peripheral blood. The chain couples TRBV29-1 to TRBJ1-2, with 8 bases identical to TRBD1. The origin of this receptor is an adult man with Graves' ophthalmopathy. The DNA of the CDR3 is TGCAGCGTTCTAACACAGGGGGTCTATGGCTACACCTTC. Protein sequence: CSVLTQGVYGYTF.